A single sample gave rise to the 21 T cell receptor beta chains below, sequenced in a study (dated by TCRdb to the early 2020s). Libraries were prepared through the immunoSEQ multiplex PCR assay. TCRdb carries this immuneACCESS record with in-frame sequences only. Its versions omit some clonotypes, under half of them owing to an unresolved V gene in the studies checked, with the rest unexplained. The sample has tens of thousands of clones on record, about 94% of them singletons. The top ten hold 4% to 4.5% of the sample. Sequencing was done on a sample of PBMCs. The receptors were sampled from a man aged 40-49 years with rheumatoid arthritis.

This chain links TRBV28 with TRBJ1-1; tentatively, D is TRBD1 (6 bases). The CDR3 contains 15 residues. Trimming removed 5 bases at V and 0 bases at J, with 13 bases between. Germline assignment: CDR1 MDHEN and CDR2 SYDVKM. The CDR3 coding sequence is TGTGCCAGCAGTATAACAGGGTCGGTGAACACTGAAGCTTTCTTT. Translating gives CASSITGSVNTEAFF. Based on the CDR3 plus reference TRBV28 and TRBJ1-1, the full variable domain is DVKVTQSSRYLVKRTGEKVFLECVQDMDHENMFWYRQDPGLGLRLIYFSYDVKMKEKGDIPEGYSVSREKKERFSLILESASTNQTSMYLCASSITGSVNTEAFFGQGTRLTVV.

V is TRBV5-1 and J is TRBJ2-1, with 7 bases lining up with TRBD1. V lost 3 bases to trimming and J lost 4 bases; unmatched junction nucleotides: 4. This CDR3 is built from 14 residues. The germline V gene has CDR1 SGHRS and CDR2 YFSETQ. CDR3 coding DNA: TGCGCCAGCAGCTCGACAGGGAAATACAATGAGCAGTTCTTC. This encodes CASSSTGKYNEQFF.

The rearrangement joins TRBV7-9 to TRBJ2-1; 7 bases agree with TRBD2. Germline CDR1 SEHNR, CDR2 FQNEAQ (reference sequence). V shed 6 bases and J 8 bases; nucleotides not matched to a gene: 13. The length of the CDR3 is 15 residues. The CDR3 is CASSLILAQNHEQFF. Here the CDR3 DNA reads TGTGCCAGCAGTCTAATACTAGCGCAGAACCATGAGCAGTTCTTC.

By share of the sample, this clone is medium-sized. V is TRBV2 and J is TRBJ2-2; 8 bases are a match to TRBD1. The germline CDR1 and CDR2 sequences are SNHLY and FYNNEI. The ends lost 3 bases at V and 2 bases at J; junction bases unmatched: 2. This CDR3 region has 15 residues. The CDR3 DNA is TGTGCCAGCAGTGATGACAGGGGAAACACCGGGGAGCTGTTTTTT. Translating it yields CASSDDRGNTGELFF.

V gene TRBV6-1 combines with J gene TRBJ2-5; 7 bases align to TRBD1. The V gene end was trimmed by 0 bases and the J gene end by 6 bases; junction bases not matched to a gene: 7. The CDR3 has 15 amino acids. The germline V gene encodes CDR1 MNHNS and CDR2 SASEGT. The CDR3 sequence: CASSEADRIFKTQYF. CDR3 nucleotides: TGTGCCAGCAGTGAAGCGGACAGGATTTTTAAGACCCAGTACTTC.

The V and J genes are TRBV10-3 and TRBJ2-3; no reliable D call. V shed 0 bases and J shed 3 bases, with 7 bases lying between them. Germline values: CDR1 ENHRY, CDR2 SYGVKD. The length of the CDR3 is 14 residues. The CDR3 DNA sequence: TGTGCCATCAGTGAGTCCCGGGCTACAGATACGCAGTATTTT. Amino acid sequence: CAISESRATDTQYF.

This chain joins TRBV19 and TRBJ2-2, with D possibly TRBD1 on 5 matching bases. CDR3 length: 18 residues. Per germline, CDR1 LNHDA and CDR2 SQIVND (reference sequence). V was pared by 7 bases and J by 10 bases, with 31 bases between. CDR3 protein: CASTRGPRGITGDTELFF. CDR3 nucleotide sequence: TGTGCCAGTACAAGGGGCCCTAGGGGAATCACCGGTGATACGGAGCTGTTTTTT.

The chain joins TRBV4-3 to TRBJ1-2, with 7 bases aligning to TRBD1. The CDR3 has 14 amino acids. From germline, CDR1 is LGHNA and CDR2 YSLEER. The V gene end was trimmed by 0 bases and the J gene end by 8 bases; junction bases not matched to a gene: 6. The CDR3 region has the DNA TGCGCCAGCAGCCAAGAACAGGGGACAAGAGGCTACACCTTC. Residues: CASSQEQGTRGYTF.

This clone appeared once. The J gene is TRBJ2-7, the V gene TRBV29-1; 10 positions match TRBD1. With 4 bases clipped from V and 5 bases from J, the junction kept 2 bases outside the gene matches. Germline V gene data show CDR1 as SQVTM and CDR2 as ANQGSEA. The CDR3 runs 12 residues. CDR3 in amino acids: CSVGDRGNEQYF. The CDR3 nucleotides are TGCAGCGTTGGGGACAGGGGTAACGAGCAGTACTTC.

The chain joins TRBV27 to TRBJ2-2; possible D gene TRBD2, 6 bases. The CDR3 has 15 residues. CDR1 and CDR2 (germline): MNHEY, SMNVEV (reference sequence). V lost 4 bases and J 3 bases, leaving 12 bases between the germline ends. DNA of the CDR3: TGTGCCAGCAGTTCGGAGGGCCGGTACACCGGGGAGCTGTTTTTT. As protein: CASSSEGRYTGELFF.

The CDR3, as DNA: TGTGCCAGCAGTTCCCGACTAGCGGGAGGTACCGGGGAGCTGTTTTTT. Translating it yields CASSSRLAGGTGELFF. This sequence joins TRBV28 and TRBJ2-2, with 13 bases lining up with TRBD2. Trimming took 4 bases from V and 5 from J; bases not matched to a gene: 4. The CDR3 consists of 16 residues. CDR1 and CDR2 (germline): MDHEN, SYDVKM.

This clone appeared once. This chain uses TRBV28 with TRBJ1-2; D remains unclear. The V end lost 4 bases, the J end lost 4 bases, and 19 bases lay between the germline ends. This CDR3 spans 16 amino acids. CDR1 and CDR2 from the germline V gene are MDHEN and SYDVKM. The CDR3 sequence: CASSSPPLSFAYGYTF. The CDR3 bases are TGTGCCAGCAGTTCCCCCCCGTTAAGTTTCGCCTATGGCTACACCTTC.

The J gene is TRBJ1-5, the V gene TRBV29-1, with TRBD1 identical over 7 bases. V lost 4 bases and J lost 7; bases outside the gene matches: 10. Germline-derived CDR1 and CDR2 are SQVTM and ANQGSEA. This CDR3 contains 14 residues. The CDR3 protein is CSVASQGGYQPQHF. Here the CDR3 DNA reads TGCAGCGTTGCTTCTCAGGGGGGGTACCAGCCCCAGCATTTT.

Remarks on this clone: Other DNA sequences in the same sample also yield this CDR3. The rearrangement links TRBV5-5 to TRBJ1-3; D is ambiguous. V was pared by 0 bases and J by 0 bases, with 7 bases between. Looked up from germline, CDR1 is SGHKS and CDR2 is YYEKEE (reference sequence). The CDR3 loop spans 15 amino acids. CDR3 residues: CASSLGGFSGNTIYF. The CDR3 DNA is TGTGCCAGCAGCTTGGGGGGTTTCTCTGGAAACACCATATATTTT.

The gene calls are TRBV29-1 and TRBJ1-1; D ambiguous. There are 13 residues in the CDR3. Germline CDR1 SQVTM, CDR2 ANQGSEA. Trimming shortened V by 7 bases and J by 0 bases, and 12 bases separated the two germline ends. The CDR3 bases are TGCAGCGCCATGACACTTTTGAACACTGAAGCTTTCTTT. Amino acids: CSAMTLLNTEAFF.

The CDR3 nucleotides read TGTGCCAGCAGCCCCACGTATGGGGGAGAGGAGACCCAGTACTTC. Its protein product is CASSPTYGGEETQYF. The chain is built from TRBV11-2 and TRBJ2-5; D may match TRBD1 or TRBD2 (5 bases each). V gave up 5 bases and J gave up 5 bases, with 18 bases separating them. The CDR3 contains 15 residues. Germline V gives CDR1 SGHAT, CDR2 FQNNGV.

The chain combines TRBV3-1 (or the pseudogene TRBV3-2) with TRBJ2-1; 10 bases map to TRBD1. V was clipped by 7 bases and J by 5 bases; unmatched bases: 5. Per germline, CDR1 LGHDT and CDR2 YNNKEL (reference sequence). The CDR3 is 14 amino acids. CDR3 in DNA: TGTGCCAGCACCACGACAGGGGGCCACAATGAGCAGTTCTTC. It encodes CASTTTGGHNEQFF.

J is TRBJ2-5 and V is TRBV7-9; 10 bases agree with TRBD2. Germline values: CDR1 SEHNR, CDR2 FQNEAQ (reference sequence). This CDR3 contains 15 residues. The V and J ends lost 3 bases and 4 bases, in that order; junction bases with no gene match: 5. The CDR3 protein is CASSFLAGAIETQYF. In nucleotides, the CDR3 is TGTGCCAGCAGCTTCCTAGCGGGAGCCATAGAGACCCAGTACTTC.

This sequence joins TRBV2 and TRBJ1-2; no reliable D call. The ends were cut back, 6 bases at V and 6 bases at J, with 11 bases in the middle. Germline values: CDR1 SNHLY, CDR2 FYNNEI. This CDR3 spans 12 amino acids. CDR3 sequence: CASRRSADGYTF. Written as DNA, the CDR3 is TGTGCCAGCAGGAGGTCGGCAGATGGCTACACCTTC.

The CDR3 here is CASKGGTGELFF. CDR3 DNA sequence: TGCGCCAGCAAGGGGGGCACCGGGGAGCTGTTTTTT. The chain couples TRBV5-1 to TRBJ2-2, with D perhaps assigned TRBD1 or TRBD2 (6 bases each). Trimming pared 6 bases from V and 4 bases from J, leaving 7 bases between. This CDR3 is built from 12 residues. The V gene's germline CDR1 is SGHRS and CDR2 YFSETQ.

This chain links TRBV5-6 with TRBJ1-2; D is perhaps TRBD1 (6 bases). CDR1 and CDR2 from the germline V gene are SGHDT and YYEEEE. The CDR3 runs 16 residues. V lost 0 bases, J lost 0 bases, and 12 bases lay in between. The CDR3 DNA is TGTGCCAGCAGCTTGGTGGGGGCCGCCGCTAACTATGGCTACACCTTC. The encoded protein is CASSLVGAAANYGYTF.